Below, 10 T cell receptor beta chains from the same sample are listed, as sequenced in a study of identifying expanded T cells in peripheral blood. Measured with immunoSEQ multiplex PCR; TCRdb has only the in-frame clones, and not every one. Here the sample spans approximately 50,000 clones, less than 85% being singletons. Material for sequencing was blood. The source of these receptors is a person aged 18 to 70 in good health.

This chain uses TRBV11-2 with TRBJ2-6, with D perhaps given as TRBD1 or TRBD2 (5 bases each). The CDR3 loop spans 16 amino acids. CDR1 and CDR2 from the germline V gene are SGHAT and FQNNGV. The ends were cut back, 7 bases at V and 0 bases at J, with 13 bases in the middle. The CDR3 DNA follows: TGTGCCAGCAACCGACTTGGGGGCTCTGGGGCCAACGTCCTGACTTTC. As protein: CASNRLGGSGANVLTF.

The chain has TRBV2 and TRBJ1-2; tentatively, D is TRBD1 (6 bases). CDR3 length: 11 amino acids. The V gene lost 6 bases and the J gene lost 8 bases, with 10 bases spanning the gap. Germline loops: CDR1 SNHLY, CDR2 FYNNEI. The CDR3 loop reads CASSDRRGYTF. CDR3 DNA sequence: TGTGCCAGCAGCGACAGGAGGGGCTACACCTTC.

This chain connects TRBV5-1 to TRBJ2-2; 13 positions agree with TRBD2. Germline V gene data show CDR1 as SGHRS and CDR2 as YFSETQ. CDR3 length equals 15 residues. The junction had 3 bases not matched to a gene; V was cut back by 4 bases and J by 6 bases. Written as DNA, the CDR3 is TGCGCCAGCAGCCCCGGACTAGCGGGGGCCGGGGAGCTGTTTTTT. This codes for CASSPGLAGAGELFF.

V usage is TRBV14 and J usage is TRBJ1-6; maybe TRBD1 (5 bases). This CDR3 comprises 15 residues. Trimming took 0 bases from V and 9 from J, leaving 12 bases between them. Germline CDR1 and CDR2: SGHDN and FVKESK. In DNA, the CDR3 is TGTGCCAGCAGCCAAGATCCCCAGGGTCGTTCACCCCTCCACTTT. It specifies CASSQDPQGRSPLHF.

The chain couples TRBV5-6 to TRBJ2-4; D ambiguous. Trimming stripped 4 bases from V and 5 bases from J, with 13 bases between. Per the germline V gene, CDR1 is SGHDT and CDR2 is YYEEEE. The CDR3 loop spans 14 amino acids. CDR3 protein: CASSGKGGQNIQYF. The CDR3 nucleotides read TGTGCCAGCAGCGGAAAGGGTGGGCAAAACATTCAGTACTTC.

V gene TRBV19 combines with J gene TRBJ1-4, with 10 bases identical to TRBD1. J gave up 8 bases and V 7 bases, and 10 bases lay outside the gene matches. Per germline, CDR1 LNHDA and CDR2 SQIVND (reference sequence). CDR3 length equals 15 residues. The CDR3 DNA reads TGTGCCAGTAAAGGGACAGGGGACCCCCGAGAAAAACTGTTTTTT. Its translation: CASKGTGDPREKLFF.

This clone was seen more than once but under ten times. The chain links TRBV4-1 to TRBJ1-2, with D maybe TRBD1 (6 bases). Trimming removed 5 bases at V and 0 bases at J, with 19 bases between. The CDR3 length is 17 residues. Germline values: CDR1 MGHRA, CDR2 YSYEKL. The CDR3: CASSIRQDAPANYGYTF. The CDR3, as DNA: TGCGCCAGCAGCATTCGACAGGATGCCCCAGCTAACTATGGCTACACCTTC.

CDR3 residues: CAWSDRGHYGYTF. As DNA, the CDR3 is TGTGCCTGGAGTGACAGGGGACACTATGGCTACACCTTC. This sequence joins TRBV30 and TRBJ1-2; TRBD1 matches 7 bases. Germline V gene data show CDR1 as GTSNPN and CDR2 as SVGIG (reference sequence). Trimming cost V 1 base and J 3 bases; bases outside gene matches: 2. The CDR3 loop spans 13 amino acids.

The rearrangement joins TRBV7-6 to TRBJ2-2; TRBD2 aligns across 9 bases. The V segment lost 1 base and the J segment 3 bases; nucleotides outside the gene matches: 12. The CDR3 has 19 amino acids. Germline CDR1 reads SGHVS; CDR2 reads FNYEAQ. The CDR3 spells CASSLELAGYFSDTGELFF. CDR3 nucleotide sequence: TGTGCCAGCAGCTTAGAGCTAGCGGGATATTTTTCAGACACCGGGGAGCTGTTTTTT.

This clone was counted a single time. The chain carries TRBV19 and TRBJ1-2, with D possibly matching TRBD1 (5 bases). V was cut by 2 bases and J by 4 bases, with 11 bases left in between. CDR3 length equals 14 residues. Per the germline V gene, CDR1 is LNHDA and CDR2 is SQIVND (reference sequence). CDR3 residues: CASSIRGRGYGYTF. CDR3 nucleotide sequence: TGTGCCAGTAGTATAAGAGGGAGGGGCTATGGCTACACCTTC.